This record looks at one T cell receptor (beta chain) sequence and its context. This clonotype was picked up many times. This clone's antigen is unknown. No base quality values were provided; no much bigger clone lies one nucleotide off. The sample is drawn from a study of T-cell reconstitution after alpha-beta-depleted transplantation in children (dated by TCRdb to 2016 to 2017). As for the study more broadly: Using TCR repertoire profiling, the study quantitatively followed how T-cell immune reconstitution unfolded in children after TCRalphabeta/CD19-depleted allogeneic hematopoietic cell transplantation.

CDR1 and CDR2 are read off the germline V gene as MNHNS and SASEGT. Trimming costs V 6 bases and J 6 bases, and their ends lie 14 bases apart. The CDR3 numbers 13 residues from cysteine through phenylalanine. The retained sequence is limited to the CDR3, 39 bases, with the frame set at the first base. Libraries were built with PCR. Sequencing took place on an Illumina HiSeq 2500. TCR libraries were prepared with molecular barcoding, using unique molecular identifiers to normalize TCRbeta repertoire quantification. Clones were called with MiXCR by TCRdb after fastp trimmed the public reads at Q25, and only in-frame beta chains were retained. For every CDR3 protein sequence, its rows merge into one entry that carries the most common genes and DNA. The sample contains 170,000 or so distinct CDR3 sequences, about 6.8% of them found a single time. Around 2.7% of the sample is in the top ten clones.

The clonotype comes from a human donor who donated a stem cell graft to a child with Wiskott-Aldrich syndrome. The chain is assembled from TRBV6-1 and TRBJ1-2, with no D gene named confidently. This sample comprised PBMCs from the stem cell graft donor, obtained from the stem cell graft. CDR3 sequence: CASSPVGTDGYTF. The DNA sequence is TGTGCCAGCAGCCCCGTGGGTACGGATGGCTACACCTTC.